This T cell receptor (beta chain) was identified during a study of kidney transplant recipient with SARS-CoV-2 infection. To note about this clonotype: A read error is the likely source, as a far larger clone sits one nucleotide away.

The CDR3 consists of 13 residues. Germline CDR1 and CDR2: MNHEY and SVGAGI. TCRdb reanalysed the reads using MiXCR and keeps one entry per CDR3 protein. The data contain 250,000 or so distinct CDR3 sequences, more than 25% of them singletons. The gene calls are TRBV6-5 and TRBJ2-2; possible D gene TRBD2, 6 bases. This TCR derives from a male patient between 25 and 39 years old who had COVID-19 and was a kidney transplant recipient. Some T cells may trace back to the graft donor. Sequencing was performed on a blood sample, taken at baseline and on day 111 from a kidney transplant recipient. The CDR3 reads CASTDSDSGGLFF. The CDR3 coding sequence is TGTGCCAGCACGGACTCAGATTCCGGGGGGCTGTTTTTT.